Reported below is one T cell receptor (beta chain). What it binds is unknown. No DNA is given; TCRdb re-called the 5' RACE reads and lists each CDR3 protein once. This sample contains under 200,000 distinct CDR3 sequences. This specimen belongs to a study of T cells expressing NK-cell markers. Study-wide context: In the group of eight sequenced donors, seven were HCMV-seropositive and one was seronegative.

The study's findings and limits: For four donors, these clonotypes were likewise the leading ones in the CD3+CD56-NKG2C+ fraction.

CDR1 MGHDK and CDR2 SYGVNS come from the germline V gene. The CDR3 is made up of 12 amino acids. The source is a woman aged 18-70 years in good health. The sequencing sample was made of blood T cells: a sorted CD56 or NKG2C T cell subset, CD4+ or CD8+ T cells, or bulk PBMC T cells (not recorded which). The gene calls are TRBV25-1 and TRBJ2-3. CDR3 residues: CASRTSSDTQYF.